This T cell receptor (beta chain) was sequenced in a study of Graves' ophthalmopathy and Graves' hyperthyroidism. Whole-study context: Before any treatment was given, at initial diagnosis, peripheral blood was collected.

The study, taken as a whole, reports: Thyroid clonotypes that were expanded above 0.001 frequency mostly also appeared in blood.

With regard to this clonotype: Its antigen is as yet unknown.

RNA transcripts were the source from which TCR beta CDR3 regions were amplified. Investigators did first-round RT-PCR with HTBI primers, then second-round multiplex PCR. TCRdb called the multiplex PCR reads again in MiXCR, with one record for every CDR3 protein. The sample lists about 660,000 distinct CDR3 sequences; about two fifths were seen once. Germline V gives CDR1 MNHEY, CDR2 SMNVEV (reference sequence). The ends were cut back, 5 bases at V and 8 bases at J, with 13 bases in the middle. The CDR3 contains 12 residues. The source material was peripheral blood. The TCR originated in an adult man with Graves' ophthalmopathy. The chain carries TRBV27 and TRBJ2-7; perhaps TRBD2 as D (5 bases). The CDR3 bases are TGTGCCAGCAGTAGCGTGGACGGGAAGCAGTACTTC. This sequence encodes CASSSVDGKQYF.